The present T cell receptor (beta chain) was sequenced within a study of T cell repertoires in cytomegalovirus infection. Across the study: Well-studied HLA-B-restricted epitopes and recently identified HLA-C-restricted epitopes of CMV were both used in the study. A matching HLA type, together with CMV infection, was signaled by public TCR beta signatures. Findings of the study overall: Cumulated frequencies of public TCR beta families served to identify carriers of CMV plus the relevant HLA. Dominant in the ex vivo response were TCR beta clonotypes restricted by HLA-C and specific for CMV.

MiXCR, run by TCRdb on the reads, gives a single entry per CDR3 protein. The data show about 900,000 distinct CDR3 sequences, roughly 31% seen once. The V and J ends lost 4 bases and 3 bases respectively, with 10 bases between them. Germline V gene lookup returns CDR1 MGHRA and CDR2 YSYEKL. The CDR3 has 15 amino acids. This clonotype has only a few counts. Its specificity is not known. The sequence was collected from a human donor in good health (CMV status not recorded). Some clones in this sample may be carry-over from other donors' samples. The input for sequencing was cultured CD8+ T cells from PBMCs, taken from culture after CMV antigen stimulation. The chain uses TRBV4-1 and TRBJ1-6; possibly TRBD1 for D (5 bases). The CDR3 DNA reads as TGCGCCAGCAGCCCGGGACTTTACTATAATTCACCCCTCCACTTT. This sequence encodes CASSPGLYYNSPLHF.